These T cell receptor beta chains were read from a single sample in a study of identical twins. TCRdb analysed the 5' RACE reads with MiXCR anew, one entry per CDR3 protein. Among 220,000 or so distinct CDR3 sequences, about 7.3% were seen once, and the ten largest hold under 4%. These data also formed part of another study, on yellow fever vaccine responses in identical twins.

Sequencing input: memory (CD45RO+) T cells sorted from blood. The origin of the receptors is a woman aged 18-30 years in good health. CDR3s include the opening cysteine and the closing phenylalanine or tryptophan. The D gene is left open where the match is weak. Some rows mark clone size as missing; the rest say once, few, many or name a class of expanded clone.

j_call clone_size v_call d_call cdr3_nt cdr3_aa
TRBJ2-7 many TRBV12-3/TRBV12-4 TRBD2 TGTGCCACGGCACTAGCGGGATACGAGCAGTACTTC CATALAGYEQYF
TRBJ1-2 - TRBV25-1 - TGTGCCAGCAACCAGGGTTCCTATGGCTACACCTTC CASNQGSYGYTF
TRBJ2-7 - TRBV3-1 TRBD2 TGTGCCATCTGTGGGGCAAGTTCGAGCGGGGCTTCCTACGAGCAGTACTTC CAICGASSSGASYEQYF
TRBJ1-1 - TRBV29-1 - TGCAGCGCCCAGACAGGGAACACTGAAGCTTTCTTT CSAQTGNTEAFF
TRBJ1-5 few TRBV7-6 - TGTGCCAGCAGCGTTTATAGCAATCAGCCCCAGCATTTT CASSVYSNQPQHF
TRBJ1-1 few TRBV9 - TGTGCCAGCAGCCCACAGGGCCCGTTCACTGAAGCTTTCTTT CASSPQGPFTEAFF
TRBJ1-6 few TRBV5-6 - TGTGCCAGCAGCCGAGTACAGGGAGCCCTCCACTTT CASSRVQGALHF
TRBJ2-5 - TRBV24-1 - TGTGCCACCAGTGATTTACCCTCTGAGACCCAGTACTTC CATSDLPSETQYF
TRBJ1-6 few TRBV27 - TGTGCCAGCAGTGTCCCAGAAAAGGGTTCACCCCTCCACTTT CASSVPEKGSPLHF
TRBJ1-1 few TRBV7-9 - TGTGCCAGCAGCTTTTTAGCACGGGGAAACACTGAAGCTTTCTTT CASSFLARGNTEAFF
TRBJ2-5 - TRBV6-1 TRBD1 TGTGCCAGCAGACTTGACAGGGTTGAGACCCAGTACTTC CASRLDRVETQYF
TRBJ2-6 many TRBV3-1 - TGTGCCAGCAGCCCAGGGGGGCGGAATTCTGGGGCCAACGTCCTGACTTTC CASSPGGRNSGANVLTF
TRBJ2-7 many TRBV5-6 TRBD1 TGTGCCAGCAGCAAGCAGCCACGAAGGGGGCGGGTTTCCTACGAGCAGTACTTC CASSKQPRRGRVSYEQYF
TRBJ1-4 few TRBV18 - TGTGCCAGCTCACCATGGCAAGGCCGTGAAAAACTGTTTTTT CASSPWQGREKLFF
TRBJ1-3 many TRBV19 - TGTGCCAGTAGTAGGATGGGGGTAATCTCTGGAAACACCATATATTTT CASSRMGVISGNTIYF
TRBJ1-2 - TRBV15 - TGTGCCACCAGCAGAACGGCAGGTCCTTACTATGGCTACACCTTC CATSRTAGPYYGYTF
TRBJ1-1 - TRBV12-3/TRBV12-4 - TGTGCCAGCAGTTTAGGGACAAAGAACACTGAAGCTTTCTTT CASSLGTKNTEAFF
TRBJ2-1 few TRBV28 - TGTGCCAGCAGTTTATCCACCAAGCTGGGTGAGCAGTTCTTC CASSLSTKLGEQFF
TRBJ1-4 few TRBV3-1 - TGTGCCAGCAGCACAAACAGGGCCGGGTCAAAAAAACTGTTTTTT CASSTNRAGSKKLFF
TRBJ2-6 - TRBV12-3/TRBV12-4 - TGTGCCAGCAGTTTCCCCCAGGGCAAATCTGGGGCCAACGTCCTGACTTTC CASSFPQGKSGANVLTF
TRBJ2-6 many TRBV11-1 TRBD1 TGTGCCAGCAGCCCTTGGACAGGGGGCACCTCTGGGGCCAACGTCCTGACTTTC CASSPWTGGTSGANVLTF
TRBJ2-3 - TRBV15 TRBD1 TGTGCCACCGGCAGAGGACAGGGGGTCACAGATACGCAGTATTTT CATGRGQGVTDTQYF
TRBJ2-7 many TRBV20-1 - TGCAGTGCTAGAGATGGGCGGGTAGACTACGAGCAGTACTTC CSARDGRVDYEQYF
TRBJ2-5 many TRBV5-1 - TGCGCCAGCGGAGAAGGGGGACCAGAGACCCAGTACTTC CASGEGGPETQYF
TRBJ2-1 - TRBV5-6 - TGTGCCAGCAGCTTGGGTTCGACGGGACCCCAAAACAATGAGCAGTTCTTC CASSLGSTGPQNNEQFF
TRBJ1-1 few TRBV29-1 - TGCAGCGCCCCCGGCGAGGGCCGCACTGAAGCTTTCTTT CSAPGEGRTEAFF
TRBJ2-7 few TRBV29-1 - TGCAGCGTTGTGGACGGGGGACTCTACGAGCAGTACTTC CSVVDGGLYEQYF
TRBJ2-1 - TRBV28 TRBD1 TGTGCCAGCAGACCGAGGGGGCTCCTGAACAATGAGCAGTTCTTC CASRPRGLLNNEQFF
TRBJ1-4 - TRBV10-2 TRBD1 TGCGCCAGCCGACAGGGAGTTCAGGAAAAACTGTTTTTT CASRQGVQEKLFF
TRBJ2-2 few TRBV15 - TGTGCCACCAGCAGAGGGGACGGAGACACCGGGGAGCTGTTTTTT CATSRGDGDTGELFF
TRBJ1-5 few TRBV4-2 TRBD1 TGTGCCAGCAGCCAAGGGGCACAGGGGGCTAGCAATCAGCCCCAGCATTTT CASSQGAQGASNQPQHF
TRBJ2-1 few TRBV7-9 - TGTGCCAGCAGCTTAGAGGGGATTTCCTACAATGAGCAGTTCTTC CASSLEGISYNEQFF
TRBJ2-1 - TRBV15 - TGTGCCACCAGCAGTGGAAGCGAGAGCTCCTACAATGAGCAGTTCTTC CATSSGSESSYNEQFF
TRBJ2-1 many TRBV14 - TGTGCCAGCAGCCTTAGCTACGGTTCCAATGAGCAGTTCTTC CASSLSYGSNEQFF
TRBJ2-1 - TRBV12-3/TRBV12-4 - TGTGCCAGCAGTTTAGTAAGGGGGCTAGCGCTTACCTACAGTGAGCAGTTCTTC CASSLVRGLALTYSEQFF
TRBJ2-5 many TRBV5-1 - TGCGCCAGCAGCGTTCAGCCGGGTCAACAAGAGACCCAGTACTTC CASSVQPGQQETQYF
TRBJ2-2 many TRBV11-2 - TGTGCCAGCAACAGGGTCGCCGGGGAGCTGTTTTTT CASNRVAGELFF
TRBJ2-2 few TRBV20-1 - TGCAGTGCTAGTCAAGGTGGCACCGGGGAGCTGTTTTTT CSASQGGTGELFF
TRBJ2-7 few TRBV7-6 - TGTGCCAGCAGCCCCTCCCTTGGGCCGTCCTACGAGCAGTACTTC CASSPSLGPSYEQYF
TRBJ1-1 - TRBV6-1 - TGTGCCAGCACAAACAGTCCCATGAACACTGAAGCTTTCTTT CASTNSPMNTEAFF
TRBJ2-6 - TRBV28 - TGTGCCAGCAGTTTGGTGGATGGGGCCAACGTCCTGACTTTC CASSLVDGANVLTF
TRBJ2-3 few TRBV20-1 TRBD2 TGCAGTGCTAGAGGGACTAGCGGGGGGGATACGCAGTATTTT CSARGTSGGDTQYF
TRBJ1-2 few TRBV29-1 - TGCAGCGTTGAAAAGTCCGGACCGAACTTCTATGGCTACACCTTC CSVEKSGPNFYGYTF
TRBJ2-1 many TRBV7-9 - TGTGCCAGCAGCTACGGTACCACGTCCGAGCAGTTCTTC CASSYGTTSEQFF
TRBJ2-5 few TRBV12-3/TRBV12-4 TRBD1 TGTGCCAGCAGACCGGGACAGGGGGCTCAGAAGACCCAGTACTTC CASRPGQGAQKTQYF
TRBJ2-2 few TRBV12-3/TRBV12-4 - TGTGCCAGCAGTACGGACAGGCGGGGAACCGGGGAGCTGTTTTTT CASSTDRRGTGELFF